One and the same sample provided the 21 T cell receptor beta chains below, sequenced in a study of immune evolution from preneoplasia to lung adenocarcinoma. Data came from immunoSEQ multiplex PCR; TCRdb stores just in-frame clones and leaves some out. The sample has around 39,000 clones, about 73% seen once. Sequencing was done on a sample of FFPE invasive lung adenocarcinoma tissue. These receptors were obtained from a person aged 55 to 69 with lung adenocarcinoma.

This clone has just a few counts. The genes are TRBV7-3 and TRBJ2-2; 7 nucleotides agree with TRBD1. The CDR3 is 14 amino acids. Germline V lookup: CDR1 SGHTA, CDR2 FQGTGA. Trimming cost V 5 bases and J 8 bases; bases outside gene matches: 8. The CDR3 reads CASSPQGQVGELFF. For the CDR3, the DNA is TGTGCCAGCAGCCCTCAAGGACAGGTTGGGGAGCTGTTTTTT.

The CDR3 DNA is TGCGCCAGCAGCTTCTATGAAACGGGTTCGGATCAGTACTTC. Translating gives CASSFYETGSDQYF. The V call is TRBV5-1, the J call TRBJ2-7; D remains ambiguous. Looked up from germline, CDR1 is SGHRS and CDR2 is YFSETQ. The CDR3 consists of 14 residues. V was clipped by 2 bases and J by 10 bases, with 19 bases between them.

This clone is labeled as medium-sized (0.01 to 0.1%). This chain uses TRBV19 with TRBJ2-7; D possibly corresponds to TRBD1 (5 bases). The CDR3 sequence is 13 residues long. V gave up 4 bases and J gave up 6 bases, with 13 bases separating them. Germline values: CDR1 LNHDA, CDR2 SQIVND (reference sequence). CDR3 residues: CASSSYAGREQYF. In DNA, the CDR3 is TGTGCCAGTAGTAGTTATGCAGGGCGCGAGCAGTACTTC.

This clone showed up just once. The chain couples TRBV7-2 to TRBJ2-3; D uncertain. The germline CDR1 and CDR2 sequences are SGHTA and FQGNSA. With 5 bases removed from V and 1 base from J, the gap between germline ends came to 10 bases. This CDR3 contains 14 residues. CDR3 sequence: CASSLGRGTDTQYF. The DNA for the CDR3 is TGTGCCAGCAGCCTAGGTCGGGGCACAGATACGCAGTATTTT.

This chain uses TRBV9 with TRBJ2-7, with 8 bases identical to TRBD2. Germline lookup yields CDR1 SGDLS and CDR2 YYNGEE. The CDR3 spans 14 residues. V gave up 3 bases and J gave up 4 bases; unmatched junction bases: 6. CDR3 in amino acids: CASSGGSGSYEQYF. The DNA of the CDR3 is TGTGCCAGCAGCGGAGGAAGCGGGAGTTACGAGCAGTACTTC.

V usage is TRBV2 and J usage is TRBJ2-1, with a possible D match to TRBD2 (6 bases). The CDR3 totals 12 residues. Trimming shortened V by 5 bases and J by 11 bases, and 13 bases separated the two germline ends. Germline V gene data show CDR1 as SNHLY and CDR2 as FYNNEI. The CDR3 here is CASSPERVQQFF. The CDR3 DNA is TGTGCCAGCAGTCCCGAGCGGGTTCAGCAGTTCTTC.

This sequence joins TRBV6-5 and TRBJ1-1; D not certain. There are 15 residues in the CDR3. Trimming cost V 0 bases and J 0 bases, with 8 bases left between them. The V gene's germline CDR1 is MNHEY and CDR2 SVGAGI. CDR3 coding DNA: TGTGCCAGCAGTTACTCGATGGGGATGAACACTGAAGCTTTCTTT. Its protein is CASSYSMGMNTEAFF.

V is TRBV7-8 and J is TRBJ1-1; D is perhaps TRBD1 (5 bases). The CDR3 spans 13 residues. Per the germline V gene, CDR1 is SGHVS and CDR2 is FQNEAQ. V was cut by 5 bases and J by 7 bases, with 14 bases left in between. CDR3 nucleotides: TGTGCCAGCAGCCCGGAGGAGGGACTTGAAGCTTTCTTT. Translated, it gives CASSPEEGLEAFF.

This clone is judged medium-sized. The chain recombines TRBV5-1 with TRBJ2-6; no reliable D call. The germline CDR1 and CDR2 sequences are SGHRS and YFSETQ. Trimming cost V 0 bases and J 4 bases, with 11 bases left between them. This CDR3 spans 16 amino acids. The DNA for the CDR3 is TGCGCCAGCAGCTTGGTTTGGGTATCGGGGGCCAACGTCCTGACTTTC. Protein product: CASSLVWVSGANVLTF.

J is TRBJ2-2 and V is TRBV2; 10 bases match TRBD1. The trim removed 10 bases at V and 4 bases at J, leaving 6 bases unmatched. Per the germline V gene, CDR1 is SNHLY and CDR2 is FYNNEI. This CDR3 comprises 14 residues. The DNA for the CDR3 is TGTGCCATCGGACAGGGGGGAACCACCGGGGAGCTGTTTTTT. Translated: CAIGQGGTTGELFF.

The rearrangement links TRBV9 to TRBJ2-2; no clear D gene. The CDR3 is 14 residues long. CDR1 and CDR2 from the germline V gene are SGDLS and YYNGEE. V lost 3 bases, J lost 1 base, and 7 bases lay in between. DNA for the CDR3: TGTGCCAGCAGCGGAGGTCTGAACACCGGGGAGCTGTTTTTT. Translating it yields CASSGGLNTGELFF.

This rearrangement joins TRBV5-4 to TRBJ2-3; the D gene is possibly TRBD2 (5 bases). CDR3 length: 12 amino acids. The germline CDR1 and CDR2 sequences are SGHNT and YYREEE (reference sequence). The V and J ends lost 0 bases and 9 bases respectively, with 8 bases between them. The CDR3 coding sequence is TGTGCCAGCAGCTTGGAGAAGCGGACGCAGTATTTT. It encodes CASSLEKRTQYF. The full variable domain, with the rest looked up from reference TRBV5-4 and TRBJ2-3, is ETGVTQSPTHLIKTRGQQVTLRCSSQSGHNTVSWYQQALGQGPQFIFQYYREEENGRGNFPPRFSGLQFPNYSSELNVNALELDDSALYLCASSLEKRTQYFGPGTRLTVL.

This clone was seen only once. In nucleotides, the CDR3 is TGCGCCAGCAGCTTGGATGGGGGTTCGGGCGAGCAGTACTTC. Its translation: CASSLDGGSGEQYF. This chain uses TRBV5-1 with TRBJ2-7; D may match TRBD1 or TRBD2 (5 bases each). V was cut by 0 bases and J by 6 bases, with 13 bases left in between. The CDR3 extends over 14 amino acids. Germline CDR1 SGHRS, CDR2 YFSETQ.

This chain links TRBV6-1 with TRBJ1-1, with TRBD1 matching over 10 bases. The CDR3 is 15 amino acids. CDR1 MNHNS and CDR2 SASEGT come from the germline V gene. Trimming cost V 6 bases and J 5 bases; bases outside gene matches: 9. CDR3 coding DNA: TGTGCCAGCAGGCACCTAGGGACAGGGGTTACTGAAGCTTTCTTT. It yields the protein CASRHLGTGVTEAFF.

CDR3 residues: CASSSPRGDLTEAFF. In DNA, the CDR3 is TGTGCCAGCAGCTCCCCACGGGGGGATTTGACTGAAGCTTTCTTT. The J gene is TRBJ1-1, the V gene TRBV7-2; possibly TRBD1 for D (5 bases). Per germline, CDR1 SGHTA and CDR2 FQGNSA. This CDR3 is 15 amino acids long. Trimming left V 4 bases short and J 5 bases short, with 17 bases between. Looking up the rest from reference TRBV7-2 and TRBJ1-1 gives the full variable domain: GAGVSQSPSNKVTEKGKDVELRCDPISGHTALYWYRQSLGQGLEFLIYFQGNSAPDKSGLPSDRFSAERTGGSVSTLTIQRTQQEDSAVYLCASSSPRGDLTEAFFGQGTRLTVV.

The V gene is TRBV20-1, the J gene TRBJ2-7; D uncertain. This CDR3 comprises 11 residues. V was clipped by 6 bases and J by 1 base, with 7 bases between them. Germline V gives CDR1 DFQATT, CDR2 SNEGSKA (reference sequence). CDR3 sequence (DNA): TGCAGTGCGGGCAGATCCTACGAGCAGTACTTC. This translates into CSAGRSYEQYF.

The chain is built from TRBV29-1 and TRBJ2-7; no definite D call. V lost 5 bases, J lost 4 bases, and 15 bases lay in between. Per the germline V gene, CDR1 is SQVTM and CDR2 is ANQGSEA. The CDR3 consists of 13 residues. The CDR3: CSVSRQGQYEQYF. DNA for the CDR3: TGCAGCGTTAGCCGGCAAGGCCAATACGAGCAGTACTTC.

The CDR3 spells CASSPGAGGVQPQHF. Written as DNA, the CDR3 is TGTGCCAGCTCACCTGGGGCAGGGGGCGTTCAGCCCCAGCATTTT. This rearrangement joins TRBV18 to TRBJ1-5; 8 bases are shared with TRBD1. Germline V gene lookup returns CDR1 KGHSH and CDR2 LQKENI. The CDR3 contains 15 residues. With V trimmed by 3 bases and J by 6 bases, 7 bases remained unmatched.

The genes are TRBV6-6 and TRBJ2-7; tentatively, D is TRBD1 or TRBD2 (5 bases each). V dropped 5 bases and J dropped 9 bases, with 17 bases sitting between them. This CDR3 contains 13 residues. Germline CDR1 reads MNHNY; CDR2 reads SVGAGI (reference sequence). CDR3 sequence reads: CASSPQTGASQYF. CDR3 in DNA: TGTGCCAGCAGTCCCCAAACCGGGGCTTCGCAGTACTTC.

The gene calls are TRBV6-6 and TRBJ1-5; D perhaps matches TRBD1 (6 bases). This CDR3 contains 15 residues. V gave up 6 bases and J gave up 1 base, with 13 bases separating them. Per the germline V gene, CDR1 is MNHNY and CDR2 is SVGAGI (reference sequence). The CDR3: CASRLGGASNQPQHF. CDR3 DNA sequence: TGTGCCAGCAGACTCGGGGGGGCAAGCAATCAGCCCCAGCATTTT.

This chain connects TRBV28 to TRBJ1-2; 7 bases are a match to TRBD1. Trimming at V came to 4 bases and at J to 4 bases, leaving 6 bases not matched to a gene. The CDR3 is 14 amino acids. Germline assignment: CDR1 MDHEN and CDR2 SYDVKM. CDR3 DNA sequence: TGTGCCAGCAGTTCCCAGGGGGGCTTCTATGGCTACACCTTC. Protein product: CASSSQGGFYGYTF.